The rows below give T cell receptor beta chains drawn from one sample of a study of blood T cell repertoires in COVID-19. Some clones are missing from TCRdb's copy, which holds only in-frame ones; the method was immunoSEQ multiplex PCR. Of 380,000 or so clones listed, around 88% are singletons. The source material was peripheral blood. The receptor source for this set is a woman in her sixties or seventies with COVID-19, enrolled during active disease. The CDR3 runs from the conserved cysteine through the conserved F or W. D genes are given only for firm matches. Clone sizes are given selectively: once, few, many, or a class where the clone is expanded.

J: TRBJ1-4
size: few
D: .
V: TRBV6-5
DNA: TGTGCCAGCAGTTACGGGCAGGGCCGAAATGAAAAACTGTTTTTT
CDR3: CASSYGQGRNEKLFF

J: TRBJ2-1
size: .
D: TRBD1
V: TRBV6-1
DNA: TGTGCCAGCAGTGACCCCGCACACAGGGGTGAGCAGTTCTTC
CDR3: CASSDPAHRGEQFF

J: TRBJ1-5
size: .
D: .
V: TRBV2
DNA: TGTGCCAGCGGGTTAGACAGAATCAATCAGCCCCAGCATTTT
CDR3: CASGLDRINQPQHF

J: TRBJ2-7
size: .
D: TRBD2
V: TRBV4-3
DNA: TGCGCCAGCAGCCAAGAAGTGTATCGGGGGGGCCGGGGCTACGAGCAGTACTTC
CDR3: CASSQEVYRGGRGYEQYF

J: TRBJ1-5
size: .
D: .
V: TRBV19
DNA: TGTGCCAGTAGTATAGATCTTAGTCAGCCCCAGCATTTT
CDR3: CASSIDLSQPQHF

J: TRBJ1-4
size: .
D: .
V: TRBV19
DNA: TGTGCCAGTAGTATAGCCGCAACTAATGAAAAACTGTTTTTT
CDR3: CASSIAATNEKLFF

J: TRBJ1-1
size: .
D: .
V: TRBV29-1
DNA: TGCAGCGTTCAGGGGCTGATGAACACTGAAGCTTTCTTT
CDR3: CSVQGLMNTEAFF

J: TRBJ1-5
size: .
D: .
V: TRBV3-1/TRBV3-2
DNA: TGTGCCAGCAGCCACGGTCCGATTAATCAGCCCCAGCATTTT
CDR3: CASSHGPINQPQHF

J: TRBJ2-7
size: .
D: TRBD2
V: TRBV5-1
DNA: TGCGCCAGCAGCAATAGCGGGGGGGCCTACGAGCAGTACTTC
CDR3: CASSNSGGAYEQYF

J: TRBJ1-3
size: .
D: TRBD1
V: TRBV29-1
DNA: TGCAGCGTTGACAGGGGGCTTACTGGAAACACCATATATTTT
CDR3: CSVDRGLTGNTIYF

J: TRBJ2-3
size: .
D: TRBD2
V: TRBV30
DNA: TGTGCCTGGAGTGCCGGGACTAGCGGTAGCACAGATACGCAGTATTTT
CDR3: CAWSAGTSGSTDTQYF

J: TRBJ2-1
size: once
D: .
V: TRBV6-5
DNA: TGTGCCAGCAGCTACCGGGTCTCCTACAATGAGCAGTTCTTC
CDR3: CASSYRVSYNEQFF

J: TRBJ1-4
size: .
D: .
V: TRBV7-9
DNA: TGTGCCAGCAGCTTAGTGGAGGTTAATGAAAAACTGTTTTTT
CDR3: CASSLVEVNEKLFF

J: TRBJ1-3
size: .
D: TRBD1
V: TRBV6-5
DNA: TGTGCCAGCAGTTACTCCGGGACAGAAGCTGGAAACACCATATATTTT
CDR3: CASSYSGTEAGNTIYF

J: TRBJ2-7
size: .
D: TRBD1
V: TRBV27
DNA: TGTGCCAGCAGCTTGACAGGGGCCGAGCAGTACTTC
CDR3: CASSLTGAEQYF

J: TRBJ1-4
size: few
D: .
V: TRBV3-1/TRBV3-2
DNA: TGTGCCAGCAGCCCCTCCCCAACTAATGAAAAACTGTTTTTT
CDR3: CASSPSPTNEKLFF

J: TRBJ1-6
size: few
D: TRBD1
V: TRBV5-1
DNA: TGCGCCAGCAGGACGCAAACAGGGGGTGCTGGTAATTCACCCCTCCACTTT
CDR3: CASRTQTGGAGNSPLHF

J: TRBJ2-2
size: .
D: .
V: TRBV6-4
DNA: TGTGCCAGCAGCGTGGCAGGGAACACTGGGGAGCTGTTTTTT
CDR3: CASSVAGNTGELFF

J: TRBJ1-2
size: .
D: TRBD1
V: TRBV5-4
DNA: TGTGCCAGCAGCCCAAGGACAGGGGGAGGGATTGGCTACACCTTC
CDR3: CASSPRTGGGIGYTF

J: TRBJ1-2
size: many
D: TRBD1
V: TRBV19
DNA: TGTGCCAGTAGTATAGAGACAGGGATCTATGGCTACACCTTC
CDR3: CASSIETGIYGYTF

J: TRBJ2-5
size: .
D: .
V: TRBV21-1
DNA: TGTGCCAGCAGCACAGAGCGGGGTAGCGGGGGGCCGGAGACCCAGTACTTC
CDR3: CASSTERGSGGPETQYF

J: TRBJ1-2
size: .
D: TRBD1
V: TRBV3-1/TRBV3-2
DNA: TGTGCCAGCAGCTCTGACAGGGGGCAAGGCTACACCTTC
CDR3: CASSSDRGQGYTF